The rows below give T cell receptor beta chains drawn from one sample of a study of cytomegalovirus exposure and HLA in healthy donors. The method was immunoSEQ multiplex PCR; TCRdb's version includes in-frame clones alone and lacks a portion of them. The data contain around 150,000 clones, over 70% of them seen just once; the ten biggest clones take up less than 3.5%. Sequenced: PBMCs. All receptors come from a male donor in good health and CMV-seronegative. CDR3s include the opening cysteine and the closing phenylalanine or tryptophan. The D gene is left open where the match is weak. Expanded clones get a size class; other rows say once, few or many, or leave the size out.

j_call v_call clone_size d_call cdr3_nt cdr3_aa
TRBJ2-7 TRBV5-1 - - TGCCCCAGCAGGTATTCTGTCGGGGTTTCCTACGAGCAGTACTTC CPSRYSVGVSYEQYF
TRBJ2-5 TRBV19 - TRBD1 TGTGCCAGTAGTAGGTGGACAGGGGGCGAAGAGACCCAGTACTTC CASSRWTGGEETQYF
TRBJ1-6 TRBV5-1 - - TGCGCCAGCAAGACGGAGAGCTCCTATAATTCACCCCTCCACTTT CASKTESSYNSPLHF
TRBJ2-4 TRBV28 - TRBD1 TGTGCCAGCAGGATAATCGGGACAGGGCACATTCAGTACTTC CASRIIGTGHIQYF
TRBJ2-7 TRBV5-4 - - TGTGCCAGCAGCTTGTGGCGGGACCGCGAGCAGTACTTC CASSLWRDREQYF
TRBJ2-7 TRBV15 - - TGTGCCACCAGCAGGGATTTCCCACAAAATAGAGGGGGACCCTACGAGCAGTACTTC CATSRDFPQNRGGPYEQYF
TRBJ1-2 TRBV15 - TRBD1 TGTGCCACCAGCGGGGAACAGGGGGCTGGAGGCTACACCTTC CATSGEQGAGGYTF
TRBJ1-2 TRBV2 - TRBD1 TGTGCCAGCAGTGAAGCCTCTCGCAGGGGGCTTAACTATGGCTACACCTTC CASSEASRRGLNYGYTF
TRBJ2-1 TRBV29-1 - TRBD1 TGCAGCGTTGATATCCCAGGGGGCGGTGAGCAGTTCTTC CSVDIPGGGEQFF
TRBJ2-7 TRBV7-8 - TRBD2 TGTGCCAGCAACCAGCGGGAGAACAGCCACGAGCAGTACTTC CASNQRENSHEQYF
TRBJ2-3 TRBV25-1 - - TGTGCCAGCAGTGAATCAGCGGGCACAGATACGCAGTATTTT CASSESAGTDTQYF
TRBJ2-1 TRBV7-3 - - TGTGCCAGCAGCCCGCCATACGGTGAGCAGTTCTTC CASSPPYGEQFF
TRBJ2-5 TRBV7-2 - TRBD2 TGTGCCAGCAGCGGAGCGGGAGTGGGTCGGGAGACCCAGTACTTC CASSGAGVGRETQYF
TRBJ2-3 TRBV5-1 - - TGCGCCAGCAGCTCCTCTAGCGTCGGCACAGATACGCAGTATTTT CASSSSSVGTDTQYF
TRBJ1-3 TRBV5-1 few - TGCGCCAGCAGCTTGGCCAAAGGTAGCAGCCTCGGAAACACCATATATTTT CASSLAKGSSLGNTIYF
TRBJ2-5 TRBV5-4 - - TGTGCCAGCACCACACAGGGCGTGTTATACTTC CASTTQGVLYF
TRBJ2-2 TRBV11-3 - TRBD2 TGTGCCAGCAGTCGAACTAGCGGGGCGAACACCGGGGAGCTGTTTTTT CASSRTSGANTGELFF
TRBJ1-2 TRBV5-1 - - TGCGCCAGCAGCTTGGATGGGGGGACGATTGGCTACACCTTC CASSLDGGTIGYTF
TRBJ1-5 TRBV18 - - TGTGCCAGCTCACCAAACGAGGGTGTGCAGCCCCAGCATTTT CASSPNEGVQPQHF
TRBJ1-1 TRBV5-4 - - TGTGCCAGCAGCTTGGATAGCACTGGCTCCACTGAAGCTTTCTTT CASSLDSTGSTEAFF
TRBJ2-3 TRBV5-1 - TRBD1 TGCGCCAGCAGCGGGACAGGCCATAGCACAGATACGCAGTATTTT CASSGTGHSTDTQYF
TRBJ2-2 TRBV30 - TRBD1 TGTGCCTGGAATACAGGGGGCACCGGGGAGCTGTTTTTT CAWNTGGTGELFF
TRBJ2-6 TRBV6-5 - TRBD1 TGTGCCAGCAGTTACACAGGGGGAACAGGGGCCAACGTCCTGACTTTC CASSYTGGTGANVLTF
TRBJ1-6 TRBV6-1 once TRBD1 TGTGCCAGCATGTGGGACAGGAATAATTCACCCCTCCACTTT CASMWDRNNSPLHF
TRBJ1-1 TRBV5-1 - TRBD1 TGCGCCAGCAGCCGGGGACAGGGGATTAACGAAGCTTTCTTT CASSRGQGINEAFF
TRBJ1-1 TRBV5-1 few - TGCGCCAGCAGCTTAAGTGGTGGGAGCACTGAAGCTTTCTTT CASSLSGGSTEAFF
TRBJ1-4 TRBV19 - - TGTGCCAGTAGTATTTGGCGGCTTAGTGAAAAACTGTTTTTT CASSIWRLSEKLFF
TRBJ2-7 TRBV7-9 - - TGTGCCAGCAGCCGACCGGTGACAGCCCCCTACGAGCAGTACTTC CASSRPVTAPYEQYF
TRBJ2-2 TRBV5-1 few - TGCGCCAGCAGCTTGAATGGGCCCGGGAAGAACACCGGGGAGCTGTTTTTT CASSLNGPGKNTGELFF
TRBJ2-1 TRBV4-1 - TRBD1 TGCGCCAGCAGCCAGACTGGGACAGGAGTCAACAATGAGCAGTTCTTC CASSQTGTGVNNEQFF
TRBJ1-5 TRBV30 - - TGTGCCTGGAGCAATACGGGGAATCAGCCCCAGCATTTT CAWSNTGNQPQHF
TRBJ2-3 TRBV10-3 - TRBD2 TGTGCCATCAGTGGATGGACTAGCGGGAGTGTGGGCCCCGGAGATACGCAGTATTTT CAISGWTSGSVGPGDTQYF